This T cell receptor beta chain comes out of a study of lymphopenia after photon versus proton radiotherapy. Study-wide results and caveats: Only patients who died were analyzed for survival; proton advantage is unproven. Larger post-nadir TCR diversity loss correlated inversely with survival in deceased patients. Under photons, naive T cells and diversity fell while effector/memory populations rose.

To note about this clone: Its antigen is unknown.

Libraries were prepared by immunoSEQ multiplex PCR; TCRdb keeps only in-frame clonotypes and omits some of them. The table lists 65,000 to 85,000 clones, around 93% of them singletons. CDR1 is SGHTA, CDR2 FQGNSA, per germline. The V and J ends lost 3 bases and 3 bases respectively, with 12 bases between them. The CDR3 loop spans 15 amino acids. This TCR was recovered from a woman between 40 and 50 years old with cholangiocarcinoma. Sequences were derived from peripheral blood, sampled from a patient treated with photon-based radiotherapy. The rearrangement uses TRBV7-2 and TRBJ2-1; no clear D. CDR3 sequence: CASSFAPMVYNEQFF. The CDR3 DNA reads TGTGCCAGCAGCTTCGCACCGATGGTCTACAATGAGCAGTTCTTC. The whole variable domain, filled in from reference TRBV7-2 and TRBJ2-1, reads GAGVSQSPSNKVTEKGKDVELRCDPISGHTALYWYRQSLGQGLEFLIYFQGNSAPDKSGLPSDRFSAERTGGSVSTLTIQRTQQEDSAVYLCASSFAPMVYNEQFFGPGTRLTVL.